Each of the 25 T cell receptor beta chains below was sequenced from the same sample in a study of technical replicates of blood from a few donors. TCRdb keeps only in-frame clones here, not all; method: immunoSEQ multiplex PCR. The top ten hold over 0.2% of the sample, which has under 95,000 clones, around 95% seen once. Sequences were obtained from T cells isolated from PBMCs. The receptors here all came from a human donor in good health.

The rearrangement links TRBV11-2 to TRBJ2-7; 9 bases line up with TRBD1. J gave up 6 bases and V 1 base, and 7 bases lay outside the gene matches. The CDR3 is made up of 15 amino acids. Germline V CDR1 and CDR2: SGHAT, FQNNGV. As DNA, the CDR3 is TGTGCCAGCAGCTTAGTCCCGGGACAGGGATTCGAGCAGTACTTC. Protein product: CASSLVPGQGFEQYF.

V is TRBV6-5 and J is TRBJ1-2; possible D gene TRBD1, 5 bases. Trimming cost V 5 bases and J 7 bases, with 14 bases left between them. Looked up from germline, CDR1 is MNHEY and CDR2 is SVGAGI. The CDR3 spans 13 residues. This chain's CDR3 is CASSRGLRVGYTF. The CDR3 DNA is TGTGCCAGCAGTAGGGGACTAAGGGTTGGCTACACCTTC.

The chain employs TRBV4-2 and TRBJ1-1; 8 bases agree with TRBD1. The V gene end was trimmed by 4 bases and the J gene end by 3 bases; junction bases not matched to a gene: 10. The CDR3 spans 16 residues. Germline V CDR1 and CDR2: LGHNA, YNFKEQ. Written as DNA, the CDR3 is TGTGCCAGCAGCCGAGGAGCGGACAGGGAGGACACTGAAGCTTTCTTT. Its translation is CASSRGADREDTEAFF.

The chain couples TRBV5-4 to TRBJ2-7, with 12 bases matching TRBD2. The germline V gene has CDR1 SGHNT and CDR2 YYREEE (reference sequence). V gave up 0 bases and J gave up 1 base; unmatched junction bases: 2. There are 16 residues in the CDR3. The CDR3 bases are TGTGCCAGCAGCTTGGCTAGCGGGAGGGAATCCTACGAGCAGTACTTC. As protein: CASSLASGRESYEQYF.

This chain uses TRBV4-1 with TRBJ2-2, with no clear D. The germline V gene has CDR1 MGHRA and CDR2 YSYEKL. This CDR3 is built from 18 residues. V lost 3 bases and J lost 4, with 21 bases in between. Here the CDR3 reads CASSHTPPVDTLTGELFF. The CDR3 bases are TGCGCCAGCAGCCACACCCCTCCCGTTGACACACTCACCGGGGAGCTGTTTTTT.

The chain uses TRBV6-1 and TRBJ1-4; 9 bases agree with TRBD1. CDR1 is MNHNS and CDR2 is SASEGT in the germline V gene. CDR3 length equals 14 residues. With V trimmed by 8 bases and J by 8 bases, 9 bases remained unmatched. The CDR3 DNA sequence: TGTGCCAGCCCACCCACAGGGGGCGACGAAAAACTGTTTTTT. Translated: CASPPTGGDEKLFF.

This clone was detected a few times. The V call is TRBV6-5, the J call TRBJ1-3; no clear D gene. CDR1 is MNHEY and CDR2 is SVGAGI in the germline V gene. Trimming left V 10 bases short and J 0 bases short, with 10 bases between. This CDR3 has 13 amino acids. The CDR3 DNA reads as TGTGCCACGCGGGTGATCTCTGGAAACACCATATATTTT. Translating it yields CATRVISGNTIYF.

This chain links TRBV10-3 with TRBJ2-3; 9 nucleotides agree with TRBD2. Unmatched junction bases numbered 16, after V lost 7 bases and J lost 5 bases. The V gene's germline CDR1 is ENHRY and CDR2 SYGVKD. CDR3 length equals 17 residues. The CDR3 sequence is CAITPGGGRAGGDTQYF. Here the CDR3 DNA reads TGTGCCATCACCCCGGGGGGCGGGAGGGCCGGAGGAGATACGCAGTATTTT.

This chain links TRBV5-5 with TRBJ1-1; D is unclear. Germline lookup yields CDR1 SGHKS and CDR2 YYEKEE (reference sequence). This CDR3 has 16 residues. CDR3 DNA sequence: TGTGCGTCCCCCTCGAGGGAAGGGCCGATGAACACTGAAGCTTTCTTT. Amino acids: CASPSREGPMNTEAFF.

This clone was picked up one time. The chain uses TRBV6-4 and TRBJ1-2, with D maybe TRBD1 (6 bases). This CDR3 comprises 13 residues. CDR1 is MRHNA, CDR2 SNTAGT, per germline. V was trimmed by 1 base and J by 5 bases, leaving 8 bases between them. The CDR3 DNA follows: TGTGCCAGCAGTGACTTTACAGGGTATGGCTACACCTTC. It yields the protein CASSDFTGYGYTF.

In this sample, this clone turned up once. The chain carries TRBV9 and TRBJ1-3, with unresolved D. The CDR3 has 14 amino acids. V lost 0 bases, J lost 4 bases, and 8 bases lay in between. Germline V CDR1 and CDR2: SGDLS, YYNGEE. CDR3 DNA sequence: TGTGCCAGCAGCGTAGAGTCTAAAGGAAACACCATATATTTT. Translated: CASSVESKGNTIYF.

This clone has just a few counts. V usage is TRBV30 and J usage is TRBJ1-5; perhaps TRBD1 as D (6 bases). Trimming took off 0 bases at V and 2 bases at J, with 17 bases between the two ends. The CDR3 extends over 17 amino acids. Germline values: CDR1 GTSNPN, CDR2 SVGIG (reference sequence). CDR3 protein: CAWSVLQGPGGNQPQHF. CDR3 DNA sequence: TGTGCCTGGAGTGTTTTACAGGGCCCAGGGGGCAATCAGCCCCAGCATTTT.

The V call is TRBV2, the J call TRBJ2-1, with D possibly matching TRBD2 (6 bases). Trimming took 8 bases from V and 7 from J, leaving 12 bases between them. Germline-derived CDR1 and CDR2 are SNHLY and FYNNEI. The CDR3 consists of 12 residues. The CDR3: CASCSSVNEQFF. The DNA for the CDR3 is TGTGCCAGCTGTTCTAGCGTGAATGAGCAGTTCTTC.

The gene calls are TRBV7-3 and TRBJ1-1, with 10 bases aligning to TRBD1. The CDR3 is 16 residues long. J lost 5 bases, V lost 5 bases, and 11 bases had no gene match. Germline-derived CDR1 and CDR2 are SGHTA and FQGTGA. Written as DNA, the CDR3 is TGTGCCAGCAGCACACCGGGACAGGGGACCGGGACTGAAGCTTTCTTT. Its protein is CASSTPGQGTGTEAFF.

This chain links TRBV2 with TRBJ1-5; D not resolved. V lost 7 bases and J lost 7, with 14 bases in between. CDR3 size: 13 residues. The V gene's germline CDR1 is SNHLY and CDR2 FYNNEI. The chain's CDR3 is CASKQEVGQPQHF. CDR3 DNA sequence: TGTGCCAGCAAGCAGGAAGTAGGACAGCCCCAGCATTTT.

Points on this clone: Different DNA sequences within this sample yield the same CDR3. This chain connects TRBV5-4 to TRBJ2-7, with 8 nucleotides matching TRBD1. With 2 bases clipped from V and 3 bases from J, the junction kept 1 base outside the gene matches. Germline V gene lookup returns CDR1 SGHNT and CDR2 YYREEE (reference sequence). The CDR3 has 13 amino acids. DNA of the CDR3: TGTGCCAGCAGCTTTACAGGGGGCTACGAGCAGTACTTC. This translates into CASSFTGGYEQYF.

The chain couples TRBV15 to TRBJ2-7; TRBD2 matches 8 bases. The CDR3 sequence is 13 residues long. Germline V gene data show CDR1 as LNHNV and CDR2 as YYDKDF (reference sequence). J gave up 0 bases and V 6 bases, and 1 base lay outside the gene matches. The CDR3 DNA follows: TGTGCCACCAGTAGCGGGGACTCCTACGAGCAGTACTTC. Its translation: CATSSGDSYEQYF.

This rearrangement joins TRBV4-1 to TRBJ2-5; D may be TRBD2 (6 bases). The V end lost 1 base, the J end lost 5 bases, and 8 bases lay between the germline ends. Germline V CDR1 and CDR2: MGHRA, YSYEKL. This CDR3 is 13 amino acids long. The CDR3 DNA reads TGCGCCAGCAGCCAAGTGCTAGCGGAGACCCAGTACTTC. Translating it yields CASSQVLAETQYF.

This chain uses TRBV5-1 with TRBJ2-7; no clear D gene. Germline V gene lookup returns CDR1 SGHRS and CDR2 YFSETQ. V was clipped by 4 bases and J by 2 bases, with 10 bases between them. The CDR3 totals 13 residues. Written as DNA, the CDR3 is TGCGCCAGCAGCCCCGTAACAACCTACGAGCAGTACTTC. Its translation: CASSPVTTYEQYF.

This chain links TRBV5-4 with TRBJ2-1; weak D call: TRBD1 (6 bases). Per the germline V gene, CDR1 is SGHNT and CDR2 is YYREEE (reference sequence). The V end was cut by 4 bases, the J end by 3 bases, with 14 bases between. The CDR3 contains 15 residues. The CDR3 DNA is TGTGCCAGCAGCGGCGGACAGTTTGTCTACAATGAGCAGTTCTTC. Translation: CASSGGQFVYNEQFF.

This clone has only one observation. The CDR3 protein is CASSLAGRTDTQYF. The CDR3 region has the DNA TGTGCCAGCAGCTTAGCGGGGCGAACAGATACGCAGTATTTT. V usage is TRBV6-5 and J usage is TRBJ2-3; 8 bases agree with TRBD2. J gave up 3 bases and V 6 bases, and 5 bases lay outside the gene matches. This CDR3 is 14 amino acids long. The germline V gene has CDR1 MNHEY and CDR2 SVGAGI.

The V call is TRBV19, the J call TRBJ1-3; no firm D call. The length of the CDR3 is 14 residues. Trimming stripped 7 bases from V and 0 bases from J, with 10 bases between. The germline gives CDR1 LNHDA, CDR2 SQIVND (reference sequence). The CDR3 protein is CASTTGSSGNTIYF. The DNA for the CDR3 is TGTGCCAGTACGACGGGGAGCTCTGGAAACACCATATATTTT.

J is TRBJ1-5 and V is TRBV19; possibly TRBD1 for D (5 bases). Germline lookup yields CDR1 LNHDA and CDR2 SQIVND (reference sequence). This CDR3 is built from 14 residues. Trimming pared 10 bases from V and 6 bases from J, leaving 19 bases between. CDR3 bases: TGTGCCACCACCATTGCAGGGATAAGTCAGCCCCAGCATTTT. Residues: CATTIAGISQPQHF.

Here the CDR3 DNA reads TGTGCCAGCAGCTTAATGGGGGGTGGGGCCAACGTCCTGACTTTC. This sequence encodes CASSLMGGGANVLTF. This sequence joins TRBV5-6 and TRBJ2-6; possibly TRBD2 for D (6 bases). The CDR3 has 15 amino acids. With 2 bases removed from V and 3 bases from J, the gap between germline ends came to 9 bases. Germline V gene sequence: CDR1 SGHDT, CDR2 YYEEEE.

Worth noting for this clone: This sample also contains other DNA sequences that code for the same CDR3. The chain links TRBV27 to TRBJ2-7; 8 bases are shared with TRBD1. The CDR3 has 13 amino acids. V lost 5 bases, J lost 7 bases, and 7 bases stayed unmatched. Germline loops: CDR1 MNHEY, CDR2 SMNVEV (reference sequence). The CDR3 sequence: CASSLQGAGEQYF. CDR3 coding DNA: TGTGCCAGCAGTCTGCAGGGGGCTGGGGAGCAGTACTTC.